The 15 T cell receptor beta chains below were found in one sample sequenced in a study of blood T cell repertoires in COVID-19. Clones were read by immunoSEQ multiplex PCR, and TCRdb kept only the in-frame ones, dropping some. Of 84,000 or so clones in the sample, 80% were seen once. What was sequenced was peripheral blood. Receptors were obtained from a woman aged 40 to 50 with active or convalescent COVID-19.

This clone was seen a handful of times. This sequence joins TRBV7-8 and TRBJ1-1, with D uncertain. Germline lookup yields CDR1 SGHVS and CDR2 FQNEAQ. V was clipped by 2 bases and J by 5 bases, with 18 bases between them. This CDR3 is 16 amino acids long. As DNA, the CDR3 is TGTGCCAGCAGCTTAATTTCGGGGTATGTGAGAACTGAAGCTTTCTTT. Protein: CASSLISGYVRTEAFF. The full variable domain, completed using reference TRBV7-8 and TRBJ1-1, is GAGVSQSPRYKVAKRGQDVALRCDPISGHVSLFWYQQALGQGPEFLTYFQNEAQLDKSGLPSDRFFAERPEGSVSTLKIQRTQQEDSAVYLCASSLISGYVRTEAFFGQGTRLTVV.

The chain carries TRBV6-5 and TRBJ2-5; 7 bases are shared with TRBD1. The CDR3 has 15 residues. V shed 2 bases and J 5 bases; nucleotides not matched to a gene: 8. Germline values: CDR1 MNHEY, CDR2 SVGAGI. The CDR3 reads CASSYGTAFGETQYF. The DNA for the CDR3 is TGTGCCAGCAGTTACGGGACAGCGTTTGGGGAGACCCAGTACTTC.

The chain joins TRBV6-6 to TRBJ1-2; 9 bases are a match to TRBD1. V lost 3 bases and J lost 4; bases outside the gene matches: 3. This CDR3 has 14 residues. CDR1 is MNHNY, CDR2 SVGAGI, per germline (reference sequence). Written as DNA, the CDR3 is TGTGCCAGCAGTTATTTGACAGGGGGCTATGGCTACACCTTC. This codes for CASSYLTGGYGYTF.

The chain uses TRBV2 and TRBJ2-7; 7 positions match TRBD1. Germline assignment: CDR1 SNHLY and CDR2 FYNNEI. CDR3 length: 14 residues. V lost 7 bases, J lost 5 bases, and 11 bases stayed unmatched. This CDR3 reads CASNRETGYHEQYF. The CDR3 nucleotides read TGTGCCAGCAATAGGGAGACAGGGTACCACGAGCAGTACTTC.

V usage is TRBV7-2 and J usage is TRBJ2-1; 9 bases map to TRBD1. The V and J ends lost 6 bases and 5 bases, in that order; junction bases with no gene match: 11. From germline, CDR1 is SGHTA and CDR2 FQGNSA. This CDR3 region has 16 residues. For the CDR3, the DNA is TGTGCCAGCAGGCCACAGGGGGCGTTATGGAACAATGAGCAGTTCTTC. This codes for CASRPQGALWNNEQFF.

This chain uses TRBV4-2 with TRBJ1-6; unclear D gene. Germline V lookup: CDR1 LGHNA, CDR2 YNFKEQ. V was pared by 1 base and J by 0 bases, with 10 bases between. The CDR3 has 17 amino acids. CDR3: CASSQVDGSSYNSPLHF. CDR3 bases: TGTGCCAGCAGCCAAGTGGACGGGAGCTCCTATAATTCACCCCTCCACTTT.

The V gene is TRBV29-1, the J gene TRBJ1-2; perhaps TRBD1 as D (6 bases). The V and J ends lost 6 bases and 4 bases respectively, with 12 bases between them. Germline-derived CDR1 and CDR2 are SQVTM and ANQGSEA. The CDR3 has 12 amino acids. The DNA for the CDR3 is TGCAGCGTCCCGAGGGGGTTCTATGGCTACACCTTC. It is translated as CSVPRGFYGYTF.

The J gene is TRBJ1-2, the V gene TRBV28; a weak D match, TRBD1 (5 bases). Looked up from germline, CDR1 is MDHEN and CDR2 is SYDVKM. This CDR3 is built from 14 residues. V was cut by 2 bases and J by 0 bases, with 7 bases left in between. The CDR3, as DNA: TGTGCCAGCAGTTTACAAGGGGCTAACTATGGCTACACCTTC. Translating it yields CASSLQGANYGYTF.

This clone was seen more than once but under ten times. The chain employs TRBV24-1 and TRBJ2-2, with 9 bases fitting TRBD2. The junction had 11 bases not matched to a gene; V was cut back by 0 bases and J by 4 bases. The germline V gene encodes CDR1 KGHDR and CDR2 SFDVKD. The CDR3 has 19 residues. CDR3 loop: CATSDLTTSAGGFTGELFF. The CDR3 DNA reads TGTGCCACCAGTGATTTGACTACGTCGGCGGGAGGGTTCACCGGGGAGCTGTTTTTT.

J is TRBJ2-1 and V is TRBV5-1, with 7 bases lining up with TRBD1. Germline-derived CDR1 and CDR2 are SGHRS and YFSETQ. This CDR3 has 15 amino acids. After removal of 4 bases from V and 4 bases from J, the junction contained 8 bases not matched to a gene. CDR3 in DNA: TGCGCCAGCAGCACCGTGGGACAGCCTTACAATGAGCAGTTCTTC. Encoded protein: CASSTVGQPYNEQFF.

The V and J genes are TRBV28 and TRBJ2-7; 9 positions agree with TRBD1. This CDR3 is 15 amino acids long. CDR1 is MDHEN and CDR2 is SYDVKM in the germline V gene. V was pared by 1 base and J by 4 bases, with 5 bases of the junction left unmatched. The CDR3 loop is CASSLFGTGPYEQYF. The CDR3 DNA sequence: TGTGCCAGCAGTTTATTTGGGACAGGGCCTTACGAGCAGTACTTC. Full variable domain (rest looked up from reference TRBV28 and TRBJ2-7): DVKVTQSSRYLVKRTGEKVFLECVQDMDHENMFWYRQDPGLGLRLIYFSYDVKMKEKGDIPEGYSVSREKKERFSLILESASTNQTSMYLCASSLFGTGPYEQYFGPGTRLTVT.

The rearrangement links TRBV4-1 to TRBJ1-4; D might be TRBD1 (5 bases). The V end was cut by 0 bases, the J end by 6 bases, with 14 bases between. Germline V lookup: CDR1 MGHRA, CDR2 YSYEKL. The CDR3 extends over 16 amino acids. CDR3 region: CASSQDFSGTDEKLFF. CDR3 DNA: TGCGCCAGCAGCCAAGACTTTTCGGGGACTGATGAAAAACTGTTTTTT.

This clone has just one count. The V call is TRBV18, the J call TRBJ2-3, with 7 bases identical to TRBD1. The germline CDR1 and CDR2 sequences are KGHSH and LQKENI. V lost 4 bases, J lost 5 bases, and 3 bases stayed unmatched. This CDR3 spans 13 amino acids. CDR3 loop: CASSLRQGDTQYF. For the CDR3, the DNA is TGTGCCAGCTCACTACGACAGGGAGATACGCAGTATTTT.

This clone came up once. J is TRBJ1-3 and V is TRBV5-6; a possible D gene is TRBD1 (5 bases). The V end was cut by 2 bases, the J end by 0 bases, with 12 bases between. In germline, CDR1 is SGHDT, CDR2 YYEEEE. CDR3 size: 16 residues. The chain's CDR3 is CASSFVGQGSGNTIYF. The CDR3 region has the DNA TGTGCCAGCAGCTTTGTGGGGCAGGGCTCTGGAAACACCATATATTTT.

The chain links TRBV7-2 to TRBJ2-7; no definite D call. The CDR3 has 13 amino acids. V lost 3 bases and J 7 bases, leaving 13 bases between the germline ends. Germline V gene lookup returns CDR1 SGHTA and CDR2 FQGNSA. The CDR3 DNA sequence: TGTGCCAGCAGCTTCCTTCCTCTCGGGGAGCAGTACTTC. Amino acids: CASSFLPLGEQYF.